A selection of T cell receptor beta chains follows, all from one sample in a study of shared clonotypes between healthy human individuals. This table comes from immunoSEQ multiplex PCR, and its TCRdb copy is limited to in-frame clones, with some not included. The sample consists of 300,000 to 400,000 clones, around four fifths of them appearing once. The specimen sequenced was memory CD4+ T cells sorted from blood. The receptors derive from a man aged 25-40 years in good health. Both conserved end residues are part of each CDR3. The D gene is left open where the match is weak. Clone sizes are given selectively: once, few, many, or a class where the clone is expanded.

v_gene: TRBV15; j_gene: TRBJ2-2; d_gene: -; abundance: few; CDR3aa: CATSRDRGETGELFF; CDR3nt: TGTGCCACCAGCAGAGATCGAGGGGAAACCGGGGAGCTGTTTTTT
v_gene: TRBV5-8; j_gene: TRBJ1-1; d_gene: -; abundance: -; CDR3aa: CASSWGPAEAFF; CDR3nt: TGTGCCAGCTCCTGGGGGCCCGCTGAAGCTTTCTTT
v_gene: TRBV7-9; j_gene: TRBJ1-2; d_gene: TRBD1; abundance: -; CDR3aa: CASSLETGGDYGYTF; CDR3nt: TGTGCCAGCAGCTTAGAGACAGGGGGAGACTATGGCTACACCTTC
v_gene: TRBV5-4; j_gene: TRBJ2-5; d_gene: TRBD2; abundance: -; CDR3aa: CASSPWTSGIVETQYF; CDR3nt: TGTGCCAGCAGCCCTTGGACTAGCGGGATAGTAGAGACCCAGTACTTC
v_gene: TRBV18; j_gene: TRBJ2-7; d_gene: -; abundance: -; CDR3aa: CASSPPSDGSYEQYF; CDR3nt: TGTGCCAGCTCACCTCCCTCGGACGGGAGCTACGAGCAGTACTTC
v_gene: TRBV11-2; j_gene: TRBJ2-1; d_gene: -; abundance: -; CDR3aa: CASSLVDRWDNEQFF; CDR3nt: TGTGCCAGCAGCTTAGTAGACAGGTGGGACAATGAGCAGTTCTTC
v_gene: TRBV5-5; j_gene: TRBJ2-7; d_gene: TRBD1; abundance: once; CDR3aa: CASSSPGQIYEQYF; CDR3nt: TGTGCCAGCAGCTCGCCGGGACAGATCTACGAGCAGTACTTC
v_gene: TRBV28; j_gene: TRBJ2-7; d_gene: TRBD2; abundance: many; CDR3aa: CASSPPSSGRPRPYEQYF; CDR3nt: TGTGCCAGCAGTCCCCCGAGTAGCGGGAGGCCCCGGCCCTACGAGCAGTACTTC
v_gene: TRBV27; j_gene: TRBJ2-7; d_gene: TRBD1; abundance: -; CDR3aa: CASSPGQGLYEQYF; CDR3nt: TGTGCCAGCAGTCCCGGACAGGGCCTATACGAGCAGTACTTC
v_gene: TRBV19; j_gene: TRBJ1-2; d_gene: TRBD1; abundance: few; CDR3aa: CASSDRVGGYTF; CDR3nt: TGTGCCAGTAGTGACAGGGTTGGGGGCTACACCTTC
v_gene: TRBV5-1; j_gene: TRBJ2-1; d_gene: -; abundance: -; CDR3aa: CASSLVLALGDEQFF; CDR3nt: TGCGCCAGCAGCTTGGTTCTAGCGCTTGGGGATGAGCAGTTCTTC
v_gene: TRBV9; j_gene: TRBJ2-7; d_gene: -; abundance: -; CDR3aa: CASSVENRDEQYF; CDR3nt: TGTGCCAGCAGCGTAGAGAACAGGGACGAGCAGTACTTC
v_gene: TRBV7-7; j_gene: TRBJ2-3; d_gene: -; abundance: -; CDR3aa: CASSSGAADTQYF; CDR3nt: TGTGCCAGCAGCTCCGGGGCTGCTGATACGCAGTATTTT
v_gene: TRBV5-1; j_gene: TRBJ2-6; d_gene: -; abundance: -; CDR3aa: CASSDSWESGANVLTF; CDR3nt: TGCGCCAGCAGCGACTCGTGGGAGTCTGGGGCCAACGTCCTGACTTTC
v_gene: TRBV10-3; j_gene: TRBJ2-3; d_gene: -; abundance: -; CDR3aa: CASSSSGGDTQYF; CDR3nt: TGTGCCTCCTCTAGCTCCGGAGGGGATACGCAGTATTTT
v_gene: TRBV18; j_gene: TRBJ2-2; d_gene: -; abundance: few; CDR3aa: CASSEVHSNTGELFF; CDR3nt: TGTGCCAGCTCGGAAGTGCACTCGAACACCGGGGAGCTGTTTTTT
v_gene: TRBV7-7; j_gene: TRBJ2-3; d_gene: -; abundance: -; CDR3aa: CASSLKGRDTQYF; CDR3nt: TGTGCCAGCAGCCTCAAGGGGCGGGATACGCAGTATTTT
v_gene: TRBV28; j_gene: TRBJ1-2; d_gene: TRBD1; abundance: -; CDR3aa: CASSLSGTGRGHTF; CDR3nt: TGTGCCAGCAGTTTATCCGGGACAGGGAGAGGCCACACCTTC
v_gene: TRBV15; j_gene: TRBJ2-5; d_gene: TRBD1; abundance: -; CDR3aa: CATTRGNRGETQYF; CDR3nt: TGTGCCACCACCAGGGGGAACCGGGGAGAGACCCAGTACTTC
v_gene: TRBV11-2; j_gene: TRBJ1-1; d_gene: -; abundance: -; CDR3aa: CASSLAGLNTEAFF; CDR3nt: TGTGCCAGCAGCTTAGCCGGGTTGAACACTGAAGCTTTCTTT
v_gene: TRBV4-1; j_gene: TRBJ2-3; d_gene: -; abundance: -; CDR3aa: CASSQNERVSDTQYF; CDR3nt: TGCGCCAGCAGCCAAAACGAGCGGGTCTCGGATACGCAGTATTTT
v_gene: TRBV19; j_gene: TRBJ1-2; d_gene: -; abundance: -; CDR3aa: CASSIEASRGYTF; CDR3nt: TGTGCCAGTAGTATAGAGGCGTCTAGGGGCTACACCTTC
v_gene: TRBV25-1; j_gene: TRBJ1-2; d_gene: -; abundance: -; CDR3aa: CASSETGTDNYGYTF; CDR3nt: TGTGCCAGCAGTGAGACCGGGACGGATAACTATGGCTACACCTTC
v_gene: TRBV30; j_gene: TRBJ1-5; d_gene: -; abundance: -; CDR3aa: CAWSPRQSWQPQHF; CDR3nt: TGTGCCTGGAGCCCCCGCCAGAGTTGGCAGCCCCAGCATTTT
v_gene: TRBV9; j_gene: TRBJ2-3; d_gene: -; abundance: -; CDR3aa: CASTRGQGSTDTQYF; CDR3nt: TGTGCCAGCACCCGAGGGCAGGGGAGCACAGATACGCAGTATTTT
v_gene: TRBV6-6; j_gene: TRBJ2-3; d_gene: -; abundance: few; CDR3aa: CASSPLLDVDTQYF; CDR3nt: TGTGCCAGCAGTCCTCTACTAGATGTAGATACGCAGTATTTT
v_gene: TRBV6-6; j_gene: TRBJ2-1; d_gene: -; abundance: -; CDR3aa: CASSYGGLPNEQFF; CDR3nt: TGTGCCAGCAGTTACGGCGGGCTCCCCAATGAGCAGTTCTTC
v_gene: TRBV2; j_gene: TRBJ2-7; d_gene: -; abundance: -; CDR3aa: CASSEADFIEQYF; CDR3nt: TGTGCCAGCAGTGAAGCCGACTTTATCGAGCAGTACTTC
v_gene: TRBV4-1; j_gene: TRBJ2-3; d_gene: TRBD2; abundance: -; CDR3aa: CASSRTSGANTDTQYF; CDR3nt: TGCGCCAGCAGCCGGACTAGCGGGGCTAACACAGATACGCAGTATTTT
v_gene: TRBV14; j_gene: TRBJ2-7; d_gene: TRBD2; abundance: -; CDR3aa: CASSHRTSGGTEQYF; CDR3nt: TGTGCCAGCAGCCACCGGACTAGCGGAGGGACCGAGCAGTACTTC
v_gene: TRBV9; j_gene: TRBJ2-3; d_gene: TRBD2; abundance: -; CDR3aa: CASSPQIAGGSTDTQYF; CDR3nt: TGTGCCAGCAGCCCCCAGATAGCGGGAGGAAGCACAGATACGCAGTATTTT
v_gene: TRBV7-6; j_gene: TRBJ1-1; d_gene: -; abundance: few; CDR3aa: CASSLSEGAEAFF; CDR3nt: TGTGCCAGCAGCTTATCAGAGGGCGCTGAAGCTTTCTTT
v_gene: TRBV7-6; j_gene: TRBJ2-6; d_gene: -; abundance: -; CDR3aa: CASSLISGANVLTF; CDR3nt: TGTGCCAGCAGCTTAATATCTGGGGCCAACGTCCTGACTTTC
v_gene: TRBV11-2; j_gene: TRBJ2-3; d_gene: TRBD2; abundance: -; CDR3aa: CASSLGEREMATDTQYF; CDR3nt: TGTGCCAGCAGCCTTGGTGAGCGGGAGATGGCCACAGATACGCAGTATTTT
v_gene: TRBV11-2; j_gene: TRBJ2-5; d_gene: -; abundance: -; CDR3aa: CASSFWGSQETQYF; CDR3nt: TGTGCCAGCAGCTTTTGGGGGAGCCAAGAGACCCAGTACTTC
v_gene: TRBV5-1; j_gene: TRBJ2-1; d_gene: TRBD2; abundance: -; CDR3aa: CASSASGMHYNEQFF; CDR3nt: TGCGCCAGCAGCGCTAGCGGGATGCACTACAATGAGCAGTTCTTC
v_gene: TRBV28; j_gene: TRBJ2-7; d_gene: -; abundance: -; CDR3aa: CASSPPGTRSYEQYF; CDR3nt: TGTGCCAGCAGTCCTCCCGGGACAAGGTCCTACGAGCAGTACTTC
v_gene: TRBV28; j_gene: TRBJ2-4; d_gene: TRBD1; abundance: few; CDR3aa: CASLGQGLPKNIQYF; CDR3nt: TGTGCCAGCCTTGGACAGGGCTTACCCAAAAACATTCAGTACTTC
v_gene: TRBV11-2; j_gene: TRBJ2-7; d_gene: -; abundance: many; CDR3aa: CASSALTRAYEQYF; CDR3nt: TGTGCCAGCAGCGCGCTCACGAGGGCCTACGAGCAGTACTTC
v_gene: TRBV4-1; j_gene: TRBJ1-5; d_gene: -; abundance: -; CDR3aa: CASSPSPQGGWQPQHF; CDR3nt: TGCGCCAGCAGCCCCTCCCCACAGGGAGGCTGGCAGCCCCAGCATTTT
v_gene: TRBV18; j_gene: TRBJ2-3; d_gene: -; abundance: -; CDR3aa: CASSPLDTQYF; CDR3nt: TGTGCCAGCTCACCACTGGATACGCAGTATTTT
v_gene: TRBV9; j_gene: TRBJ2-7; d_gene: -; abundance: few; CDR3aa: CASSVEGAGEQYF; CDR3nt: TGTGCCAGCAGCGTAGAAGGGGCTGGAGAGCAGTACTTC
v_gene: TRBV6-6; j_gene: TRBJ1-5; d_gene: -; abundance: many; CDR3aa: CASSYPDSNQPQHF; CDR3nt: TGTGCCAGCAGTTACCCAGACAGTAACCAGCCCCAGCATTTT
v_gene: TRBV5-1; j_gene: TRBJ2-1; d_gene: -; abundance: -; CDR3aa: CASSLAGPSGEQFF; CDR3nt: TGCGCCAGCAGCTTGGCTGGGCCTTCAGGGGAGCAGTTCTTC
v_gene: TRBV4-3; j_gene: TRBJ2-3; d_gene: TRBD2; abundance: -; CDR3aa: CASSQTLGLAGGADTQYF; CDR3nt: TGCGCCAGCAGCCAAACATTGGGACTAGCGGGAGGGGCAGATACGCAGTATTTT
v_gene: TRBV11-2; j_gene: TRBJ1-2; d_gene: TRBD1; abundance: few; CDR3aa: CASSLWDRDVYGYTF; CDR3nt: TGTGCCAGCAGCCTTTGGGACAGGGATGTCTATGGCTACACCTTC
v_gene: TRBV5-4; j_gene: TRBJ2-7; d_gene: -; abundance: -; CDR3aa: CASRSLADASYEQYF; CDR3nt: TGTGCCAGCAGGTCGTTAGCGGACGCTTCCTACGAGCAGTACTTC
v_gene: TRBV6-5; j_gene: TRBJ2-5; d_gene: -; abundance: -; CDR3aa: CASSYERETQYF; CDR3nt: TGTGCCAGCAGTTACGAGAGAGAGACCCAGTACTTC
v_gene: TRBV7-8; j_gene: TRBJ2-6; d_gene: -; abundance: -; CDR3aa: CASSLAERISSGANVLTF; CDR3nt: TGTGCCAGCAGCTTAGCGGAGCGAATAAGCTCTGGGGCCAACGTCCTGACTTTC
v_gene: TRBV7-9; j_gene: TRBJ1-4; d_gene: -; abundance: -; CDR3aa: CASSFRGSTNEKLFF; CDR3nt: TGTGCCAGCAGCTTTAGGGGATCCACTAATGAAAAACTGTTTTTT
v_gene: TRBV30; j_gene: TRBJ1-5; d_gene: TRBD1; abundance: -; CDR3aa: CAWSEGGGQPQHF; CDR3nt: TGTGCCTGGAGTGAAGGGGGCGGACAGCCCCAGCATTTT
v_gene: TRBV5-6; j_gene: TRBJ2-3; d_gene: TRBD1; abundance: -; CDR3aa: CASSLGTGGADTQYF; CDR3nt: TGTGCCAGCAGCCTCGGGACAGGGGGCGCAGATACGCAGTATTTT
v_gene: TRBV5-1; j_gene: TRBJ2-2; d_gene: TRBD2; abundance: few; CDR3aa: CASRPLAVNTGELFF; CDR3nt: TGCGCCAGCAGACCCCTAGCGGTGAACACCGGGGAGCTGTTTTTT